This T cell receptor beta chain was captured by sequencing in a study of blood T cell repertoires in COVID-19. Study overall: Specimens from acute and convalescent COVID-19 originated in the United States, Italy and Spain. Sources were T cells, B-cell-depleted T cells, or PBMCs; the material itself was cDNA or gDNA.

The authors' processing: How many nucleated cells were present was estimated from reference gene primer amplification. The protocol was immunoSEQ multiplex PCR, while the TCRdb copy is restricted to in-frame clones and leaves out a portion. V and J calls and clone size are as listed in that table; D and trimming were resolved from the DNA. The sample gives hundreds of thousands of clones, roughly 88% of which show up once; more than 3% is in the top ten. The germline CDR1 and CDR2 sequences are SGDLS and YYNGEE. The V and J ends lost 0 bases and 3 bases respectively, with 6 bases between them. This CDR3 comprises 13 residues.

The sequence came from a woman in her 50s with active or convalescent COVID-19. The rearrangement links TRBV9 to TRBJ1-1; D gene unclear. The sample taken for sequencing was peripheral blood. CDR3 in DNA: TGTGCCAGCAGCGTAGATCATTACACTGAAGCTTTCTTT. Translating gives CASSVDHYTEAFF.